This passage covers 3 T cell receptor beta chains from one sample sequenced in a study of blood T cells in healthy people across ages. Primed by a sample-barcoded 5' primer and a J-beta primer mix, a second PCR proceeded for about 6 to 11 cycles. TCRdb itself ran the 5' RACE reads through MiXCR, one entry per CDR3 protein. The sample comprises 950,000 to 1,200,000 distinct CDR3 sequences, 35% to 45% of which are singletons, and 10% to 15% rests with the top ten. Sequencing input: blood. These receptors were taken from a man aged 18 to 29 in good health.

The chain carries TRBV7-9 and TRBJ2-3; no definite D call. The CDR3 consists of 15 residues. V was cut by 5 bases and J by 0 bases, with 12 bases left in between. Germline CDR1 and CDR2: SEHNR and FQNEAQ (reference sequence). This chain's CDR3 is CASSPDGFSTDTQYF. Written as DNA, the CDR3 is TGTGCCAGCAGCCCCGACGGGTTTAGCACAGATACGCAGTATTTT.

The V and J genes are TRBV7-8 and TRBJ2-2, with unresolved D. The ends were cut back, 3 bases at V and 7 bases at J, with 6 bases in the middle. CDR1 is SGHVS and CDR2 is FQNEAQ in the germline V gene. This CDR3 is 12 amino acids long. CDR3: CASSFSYGELFF. CDR3 bases: TGTGCCAGCAGCTTTTCGTACGGGGAGCTGTTTTTT.

Regarding this clonotype: At one of its ends the junction is not consistent with the germline gene, which may arise from a read error. The chain combines TRBV12-3 or TRBV12-4 with TRBJ2-1, with 7 positions matching TRBD1. The length of the CDR3 is 14 residues. The CDR3 DNA is TGTGCCTGCAGGGTAACGGGACAGACAAATGAGCAGTTCTTC. Protein sequence: CACRVTGQTNEQFF.